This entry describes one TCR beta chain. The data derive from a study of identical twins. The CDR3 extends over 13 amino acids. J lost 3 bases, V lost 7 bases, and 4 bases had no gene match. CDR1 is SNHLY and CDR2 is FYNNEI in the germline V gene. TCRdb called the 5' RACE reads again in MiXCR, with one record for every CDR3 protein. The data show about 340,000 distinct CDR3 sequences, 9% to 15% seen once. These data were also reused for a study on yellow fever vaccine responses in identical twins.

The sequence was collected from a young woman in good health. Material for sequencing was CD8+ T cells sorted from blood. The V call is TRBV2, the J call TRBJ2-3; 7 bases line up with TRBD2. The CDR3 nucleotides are TGTGCCAGCAAAAGCGGGGAAACAGATACGCAGTATTTT. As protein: CASKSGETDTQYF.